This TCR beta chain appears in the sequencing data of a study of control samples from healthy donors and cancer patients. Sequencing used immunoSEQ multiplex PCR; TCRdb keeps in-frame clones, though not all of them. Of 350,000 to 450,000 clones listed, roughly 90% are singletons. The V end was cut by 8 bases, the J end by 2 bases, with 15 bases between. The CDR3 sequence is 14 residues long. The V gene's germline CDR1 is WSHSY and CDR2 SAAADI. This sequence was found in a man aged 40-49 years with head and neck cancer. The sequenced sample consisted of PBMCs. The chain links TRBV10-2 to TRBJ1-1, with D tentatively TRBD1 (5 bases). This CDR3 is CASATGTVNTEAFF. CDR3 bases: TGCGCCAGCGCTACCGGGACGGTAAACACTGAAGCTTTCTTT.